This TCR beta chain emerged from a study of OX40 agonist ivuxolimab in advanced cancers. This clone has a single count. This CDR3 has 16 residues. V shed 7 bases, J shed 3 bases, and the junction held 8 bases outside the gene matches. CDR1 and CDR2 (germline): MNHEY, SMNVEV (reference sequence). Profiling relied on immunoSEQ multiplex PCR, and the TCRdb table lists in-frame clones only, not all of them. The table shows tens of thousands of clones, with approximately 84% occurring only once. This chain links TRBV27 with TRBJ2-1; 11 bases fit TRBD2. This specimen was CD4+ or CD8+ T cells sorted from blood, taken in a trial of the OX40 agonist ivuxolimab. The clonotype comes from an adult with an advanced solid tumor such as melanoma, head and neck, liver or kidney cancer. CDR3 sequence reads: CASTLASGGYYNEQFF. The DNA for the CDR3 is TGTGCCAGCACCCTGGCTAGCGGGGGGTACTACAATGAGCAGTTCTTC.